This T cell receptor (beta chain) emerged from a study of blood T cell repertoires in COVID-19. Turning to the study itself: The United States, Italy and Spain were the sources of the acute and convalescent COVID-19 samples. Sample material is recorded as cDNA or gDNA derived from T cells, B-cell-depleted T cells, or PBMCs.

Germline V gives CDR1 SGHRS, CDR2 YFSETQ. V trimming: 1 base; J trimming: 4 bases; junction bases outside the gene matches: 3. The CDR3 has 15 amino acids. Original processing methods: Estimation of nucleated cell counts was performed using reference gene primer amplification. The table came from immunoSEQ multiplex PCR; TCRdb's copy has only in-frame clones and leaves some out. V and J calls and clone size are as listed in that table; D and trimming were resolved from the DNA. The sample has 95,000 to 110,000 clones, more than 80% seen once. This chain connects TRBV5-1 to TRBJ1-4; 8 bases agree with TRBD1. The sequencing sample was made of peripheral blood. The clonotype comes from a man aged 60-69 years with acute or convalescent COVID-19. The DNA for the CDR3 is TGCGCCAGCAGCTTGCTACAGGGGGGTAATGAAAAACTGTTTTTT. It translates to CASSLLQGGNEKLFF.